These 14 T cell receptor beta chains originate from one sample sequenced in a study of shared clonotypes between healthy human individuals. Libraries were prepared by immunoSEQ multiplex PCR; TCRdb keeps only in-frame clonotypes and omits some of them. Of roughly 500,000 clones in the sample, 75% to 85% were seen once. The material sequenced was PBMCs. The receptors shown here come from a woman aged 40 to 50 in good health. Some clones in this sample may be carry-over from other donors' samples.

This clone appeared once. This chain connects TRBV15 to TRBJ2-1; no firm D call. This CDR3 has 12 residues. The germline V gene has CDR1 LNHNV and CDR2 YYDKDF (reference sequence). Trimming took 5 bases from V and 3 from J, leaving 5 bases between them. CDR3 in amino acids: CATSQDYNEQFF. The DNA for the CDR3 is TGTGCCACCAGCCAAGACTACAATGAGCAGTTCTTC.

About this clone: Germline and junction disagree at one end, which may indicate a read error. The V and J genes are TRBV7-7 and TRBJ2-7, with TRBD2 identical over 10 bases. Germline CDR1 SSHAT, CDR2 FNYEAQ (reference sequence). CDR3 length: 15 amino acids. CDR3 in DNA: TGTGCTAGCAGCTTAGGAGCGGGAGGGCCGTACGAGCAGTACTTC. Translation gives CASSLGAGGPYEQYF.

The V gene is TRBV18, the J gene TRBJ1-1; D gene ambiguous. Trimming shortened V by 6 bases and J by 8 bases, and 13 bases separated the two germline ends. The germline V gene encodes CDR1 KGHSH and CDR2 LQKENI. CDR3 size: 12 residues. The CDR3 here is CASSSGGIEAFF. In DNA, the CDR3 is TGTGCCAGCTCCTCGGGTGGAATCGAAGCTTTCTTT.

The chain couples TRBV7-8 to TRBJ2-5, with a tentative D call TRBD1 (6 bases). This CDR3 has 14 residues. V was pared by 5 bases and J by 2 bases, with 12 bases between. Germline values: CDR1 SGHVS, CDR2 FQNEAQ. CDR3 sequence reads: CASSPTDSQETQYF. The CDR3 DNA is TGTGCCAGCAGCCCAACGGACAGTCAAGAGACCCAGTACTTC.

The J gene is TRBJ2-1, the V gene TRBV27; TRBD2 aligns across 9 bases. CDR3 length: 15 amino acids. Trimming at V came to 2 bases and at J to 5 bases, leaving 4 bases not matched to a gene. Looked up from germline, CDR1 is MNHEY and CDR2 is SMNVEV (reference sequence). This chain's CDR3 is CASSLRAGGHNEQFF. CDR3 in DNA: TGTGCCAGCAGTTTACGAGCGGGAGGCCACAATGAGCAGTTCTTC.

J is TRBJ1-1 and V is TRBV7-9, with 7 bases matching TRBD1. This CDR3 is built from 14 residues. V shed 3 bases, J shed 10 bases, and the junction held 11 bases outside the gene matches. CDR1 is SEHNR, CDR2 FQNEAQ, per germline (reference sequence). The CDR3 reads CASSLGQPPQRAFF. DNA of the CDR3: TGTGCCAGCAGCTTGGGACAGCCCCCCCAGAGAGCTTTCTTT.

The chain couples TRBV7-3 to TRBJ2-3, with D perhaps TRBD2 (5 bases). The germline V and J ends were trimmed by 5 bases and 0 bases, with 15 bases remaining between them. The length of the CDR3 is 16 residues. Germline V gene sequence: CDR1 SGHTA, CDR2 FQGTGA. CDR3 amino acids: CASSDQRTPSTDTQYF. The CDR3 coding sequence is TGTGCCAGCAGCGACCAGCGGACCCCTAGCACAGATACGCAGTATTTT.

This chain joins TRBV10-3 and TRBJ2-1; D is possibly TRBD2 (5 bases). V was shortened by 2 bases and J by 8 bases, with 13 bases between the two germline ends. Germline V gene lookup returns CDR1 ENHRY and CDR2 SYGVKD. This CDR3 contains 14 residues. The CDR3 sequence is CAISEPPAGDEQFF. The CDR3 DNA reads TGTGCCATCAGTGAGCCTCCGGCGGGCGATGAGCAGTTCTTC.

The rearrangement joins TRBV5-4 to TRBJ2-1; the D is unclear. The CDR3 runs to 14 residues. The V end was cut by 6 bases, the J end by 6 bases, with 16 bases between. The germline V gene has CDR1 SGHNT and CDR2 YYREEE (reference sequence). CDR3 in amino acids: CASKKTGGLNEQFF. DNA of the CDR3: TGTGCCAGCAAAAAGACTGGCGGCCTCAATGAGCAGTTCTTC.

This clone was found a few times. This chain links TRBV5-1 with TRBJ2-7; D may be TRBD1 or TRBD2 (6 bases each). The CDR3 length is 15 residues. Germline values: CDR1 SGHRS, CDR2 YFSETQ. Trimming removed 2 bases from V and 4 bases from J, with 16 bases in between. CDR3 bases: TGCGCCAGCAGCTTCCAGAGCGGAGGGGGTTACGAGCAGTACTTC. Residues: CASSFQSGGGYEQYF.

The chain uses TRBV6-6 and TRBJ1-5; D call uncertain. The CDR3 has 15 residues. The V end lost 2 bases, the J end lost 5 bases, and 13 bases lay between the germline ends. The germline gives CDR1 MNHNY, CDR2 SVGAGI (reference sequence). CDR3 loop: CASSYEGVGYQPQHF. In DNA, the CDR3 is TGTGCCAGCAGTTACGAGGGAGTGGGGTATCAGCCCCAGCATTTT.

This chain uses TRBV11-2 with TRBJ2-7; the match to TRBD1 covers 7 bases. CDR1 and CDR2 from the germline V gene are SGHAT and FQNNGV. The CDR3 runs 14 residues. V was clipped by 5 bases and J by 5 bases; unmatched bases: 9. The chain's CDR3 is CASSLNPQGDEQYF. The CDR3 bases are TGTGCCAGCAGCCTCAACCCCCAGGGGGACGAGCAGTACTTC.

This clone was observed a single time. The rearrangement links TRBV7-2 to TRBJ1-5; unclear D gene. Germline CDR1 and CDR2: SGHTA and FQGNSA. Between the trimmed V and J ends, which lost 0 bases and 1 base, there was a span of 4 bases. The CDR3 totals 14 residues. The CDR3 bases are TGTGCCAGCAGCTTAGCCCGCAGCAATCAGCCCCAGCATTTT. This codes for CASSLARSNQPQHF.

This clone was found a few times. J is TRBJ1-2 and V is TRBV18; D is ambiguous. The CDR3 is 15 amino acids. Per the germline V gene, CDR1 is KGHSH and CDR2 is LQKENI. V was cut by 3 bases and J by 4 bases, with 15 bases left in between. The CDR3 DNA reads as TGTGCCAGCTCACCCCCGGTGAGGTCGGGCTATGGCTACACCTTC. Its translation is CASSPPVRSGYGYTF.